The 32 T cell receptor beta chains listed next were all sequenced from one sample in a study of blood T cell repertoires in COVID-19. Measured with immunoSEQ multiplex PCR; TCRdb has only the in-frame clones, and not every one. This table holds about 260,000 clones, approximately 86% found once. Sequenced material: peripheral blood. All receptors derive from a man aged 30 to 39 with active or convalescent COVID-19.

The chain couples TRBV3-1 (or the pseudogene TRBV3-2) to TRBJ2-2, with D possibly matching TRBD2 (6 bases). Trimming removed 8 bases at V and 2 bases at J, with 18 bases between. This CDR3 region has 16 residues. Per the germline V gene, CDR1 is LGHDT and CDR2 is YNNKEL (reference sequence). In DNA form, the CDR3 reads TGTGCCAGCCGGTCGGATGGGGGGATTAACACCGGGGAGCTGTTTTTT. This sequence encodes CASRSDGGINTGELFF.

J is TRBJ1-2 and V is TRBV6-5, with D unclear. CDR1 is MNHEY and CDR2 is SVGAGI in the germline V gene. With 0 bases removed from V and 4 bases from J, the gap between germline ends came to 9 bases. The CDR3 consists of 14 residues. CDR3 residues: CASSYSRVFYGYTF. CDR3 bases: TGTGCCAGCAGTTACTCAAGAGTTTTCTATGGCTACACCTTC.

The chain uses TRBV4-2 and TRBJ1-3; D not certain. The CDR3 loop spans 15 amino acids. V dropped 1 base and J dropped 0 bases, with 7 bases sitting between them. Germline CDR1 and CDR2: LGHNA and YNFKEQ. CDR3 DNA sequence: TGTGCCAGCAGCCAAGTGGGCGACTCTGGAAACACCATATATTTT. It is translated as CASSQVGDSGNTIYF.

The chain couples TRBV6-2 or TRBV6-3 to TRBJ1-6, with D perhaps TRBD1 (5 bases). Trimming took off 0 bases at V and 12 bases at J, with 15 bases between the two ends. CDR1 and CDR2 (germline): MNHEY, SVGEGT. The CDR3 sequence is 15 residues long. CDR3 loop: CASSYSFGGRGPLHF. CDR3 nucleotide sequence: TGTGCCAGCAGTTACTCATTCGGGGGAAGGGGACCCCTCCACTTT.

The chain couples TRBV11-2 to TRBJ2-1; tentative D call: TRBD2 (5 bases). The germline V gene encodes CDR1 SGHAT and CDR2 FQNNGV. The CDR3 contains 18 residues. V shed 5 bases and J shed 0 bases, with 20 bases lying between them. CDR3 protein: CASSTAVTRAGSYNEQFF. Written as DNA, the CDR3 is TGTGCCAGCAGCACCGCAGTAACCCGGGCGGGCTCCTACAATGAGCAGTTCTTC.

The chain joins TRBV6-5 to TRBJ2-7; 12 nucleotides align to TRBD2. The CDR3 has 15 residues. V lost 7 bases and J lost 4; bases outside the gene matches: 8. The germline gives CDR1 MNHEY, CDR2 SVGAGI. The CDR3 loop reads CASTDPGLAGYEQYF. Here the CDR3 DNA reads TGTGCCAGCACCGACCCCGGACTAGCGGGGTACGAGCAGTACTTC.

This sequence joins TRBV4-3 and TRBJ1-1; D is perhaps TRBD1 (5 bases). CDR1 and CDR2 from the germline V gene are LGHNA and YSLEER. The ends were cut back, 0 bases at V and 0 bases at J, with 14 bases in the middle. The CDR3 is 17 amino acids. The CDR3 nucleotides read TGCGCCAGCAGCCAAGATCACTGGGGCGGAATGAACACTGAAGCTTTCTTT. This encodes CASSQDHWGGMNTEAFF.

The rearrangement links TRBV2 to TRBJ1-1; D remains ambiguous. Germline CDR1 is SNHLY and CDR2 is FYNNEI. The CDR3 sequence is 13 residues long. Trimming removed 4 bases from V and 1 base from J, with 7 bases in between. The CDR3 spells CASSVFSNTEAFF. The CDR3 DNA reads TGTGCCAGCAGTGTGTTCTCGAACACTGAAGCTTTCTTT.

The chain combines TRBV18 with TRBJ1-6; D perhaps matches TRBD1 (5 bases). The CDR3 runs 15 residues. Looked up from germline, CDR1 is KGHSH and CDR2 is LQKENI. Trimming removed 4 bases at V and 6 bases at J, with 13 bases between. CDR3 amino acids: CASSQSGEFNSPLHF. The CDR3 region has the DNA TGTGCCAGCTCACAGTCGGGGGAATTTAATTCACCCCTCCACTTT.

The chain has TRBV18 and TRBJ2-7, with a possible D match to TRBD1 (6 bases). The CDR3 has 13 amino acids. The ends were cut back, 2 bases at V and 4 bases at J, with 9 bases in the middle. The germline gives CDR1 KGHSH, CDR2 LQKENI. The CDR3 protein is CASSPRTAYEQYF. For the CDR3, the DNA is TGTGCCAGCTCACCAAGGACAGCGTACGAGCAGTACTTC. The complete variable domain, with remaining parts taken from reference TRBV18 and TRBJ2-7, reads NAGVMQNPRHLVRRRGQEARLRCSPMKGHSHVYWYRQLPEEGLKFMVYLQKENIIDESGMPKERFSAEFPKEGPSILRIQQVVRGDSAAYFCASSPRTAYEQYFGPGTRLTVT.

Only one count was recorded for this clone. CDR3 sequence reads: CASSGPSRVFSYEQYF. In DNA form, the CDR3 reads TGTGCCAGTAGCGGCCCTTCGCGGGTATTCTCCTACGAGCAGTACTTC. V usage is TRBV19 and J usage is TRBJ2-7, with D perhaps TRBD2 (5 bases). Germline CDR1 reads LNHDA; CDR2 reads SQIVND (reference sequence). V lost 6 bases, J lost 0 bases, and 18 bases lay in between. CDR3 size: 16 residues.

This clone came up a few times. The V call is TRBV5-6, the J call TRBJ1-6, with D possibly matching TRBD1 (5 bases). V was clipped by 4 bases and J by 10 bases, with 15 bases between them. The CDR3 runs to 14 residues. Germline loops: CDR1 SGHDT, CDR2 YYEEEE. The CDR3 DNA follows: TGTGCCAGCAGCGGCGGAGGGGTATACTCACCCCTCCACTTT. The encoded protein is CASSGGGVYSPLHF.

The chain links TRBV4-2 to TRBJ1-6; D is ambiguous. CDR1 and CDR2 from the germline V gene are LGHNA and YNFKEQ. This CDR3 is 17 amino acids long. V lost 0 bases and J 3 bases, leaving 12 bases between the germline ends. DNA for the CDR3: TGTGCCAGCAGCCAAGATCTGCCACGCGGCTATAATTCACCCCTCCACTTT. This codes for CASSQDLPRGYNSPLHF.

The chain links TRBV7-8 to TRBJ2-7; 7 nucleotides agree with TRBD2. Trimming at V came to 6 bases and at J to 3 bases, leaving 5 bases not matched to a gene. Germline CDR1 is SGHVS and CDR2 is FQNEAQ. The CDR3 sequence is 13 residues long. CDR3 region: CASRVGGYYEQYF. The CDR3 DNA is TGTGCCAGCAGGGTGGGGGGGTACTACGAGCAGTACTTC. Complete variable domain (other parts from reference TRBV7-8 and TRBJ2-7): GAGVSQSPRYKVAKRGQDVALRCDPISGHVSLFWYQQALGQGPEFLTYFQNEAQLDKSGLPSDRFFAERPEGSVSTLKIQRTQQEDSAVYLCASRVGGYYEQYFGPGTRLTVT.

This sequence joins TRBV5-4 and TRBJ1-2; 9 bases fit TRBD1. V shed 4 bases, J shed 4 bases, and the junction held 8 bases outside the gene matches. This CDR3 region has 15 residues. The germline V gene has CDR1 SGHNT and CDR2 YYREEE (reference sequence). Here the CDR3 DNA reads TGTGCCAGCAGCGCGGGGACAGGGTGGGGCTATGGCTACACCTTC. Translating gives CASSAGTGWGYGYTF. Together with reference TRBV5-4 and TRBJ1-2, the CDR3 gives the full variable domain: ETGVTQSPTHLIKTRGQQVTLRCSSQSGHNTVSWYQQALGQGPQFIFQYYREEENGRGNFPPRFSGLQFPNYSSELNVNALELDDSALYLCASSAGTGWGYGYTFGSGTRLTVV.

The chain links TRBV5-1 to TRBJ2-3, with D possibly TRBD1 on 6 matching bases. The CDR3 has 14 residues. The germline V and J ends were trimmed by 5 bases and 2 bases, with 12 bases remaining between them. Germline assignment: CDR1 SGHRS and CDR2 YFSETQ. In DNA, the CDR3 is TGCGCCAGCAGTTCTCGGGACACCACAGATACGCAGTATTTT. Amino acids: CASSSRDTTDTQYF.

The chain links TRBV19 to TRBJ1-6; 10 nucleotides match TRBD1. From germline, CDR1 is LNHDA and CDR2 SQIVND (reference sequence). V shed 9 bases and J 7 bases; nucleotides not matched to a gene: 9. The CDR3 totals 15 residues. The CDR3 is CASQMGQGLNSPLHF. The CDR3 coding sequence is TGTGCCAGCCAAATGGGACAGGGGCTCAATTCACCCCTCCACTTT.

The chain joins TRBV9 to TRBJ1-2; D may be TRBD1 (6 bases). The CDR3 is 15 residues long. V was shortened by 2 bases and J by 0 bases, with 11 bases between the two germline ends. Germline V gene sequence: CDR1 SGDLS, CDR2 YYNGEE. This chain's CDR3 is CASSVVRDTNYGYTF. Written as DNA, the CDR3 is TGTGCCAGCAGCGTGGTTAGGGACACTAACTATGGCTACACCTTC.

The V call is TRBV5-5, the J call TRBJ2-7, with 9 bases matching TRBD1. Germline-derived CDR1 and CDR2 are SGHKS and YYEKEE (reference sequence). The CDR3 runs to 16 residues. The trim removed 0 bases at V and 6 bases at J, leaving 10 bases unmatched. CDR3 coding DNA: TGTGCCAGCAGCTTGGTACCGAGGACAGGGGTCGGCGAGCAGTACTTC. Translation: CASSLVPRTGVGEQYF.

The chain has TRBV5-4 and TRBJ2-3, with 11 bases matching TRBD2. The germline gives CDR1 SGHNT, CDR2 YYREEE (reference sequence). There are 16 residues in the CDR3. The V segment lost 1 base and the J segment 2 bases; nucleotides outside the gene matches: 3. The CDR3: CASSLPSGGSTDTQYF. The DNA of the CDR3 is TGTGCCAGCAGCTTGCCTAGCGGGGGGTCCACAGATACGCAGTATTTT.

The J gene is TRBJ2-1, the V gene TRBV3-1 (or the pseudogene TRBV3-2); TRBD2 matches 12 bases. CDR3 length equals 15 residues. V lost 5 bases and J lost 5; bases outside the gene matches: 4. Germline V lookup: CDR1 LGHDT, CDR2 YNNKEL (reference sequence). CDR3 sequence: CASSSWTSGDNEQFF. The DNA for the CDR3 is TGTGCCAGCAGCTCGTGGACTAGCGGGGACAATGAGCAGTTCTTC.

The chain uses TRBV9 and TRBJ2-3, with D uncertain. The CDR3 has 13 amino acids. Germline V CDR1 and CDR2: SGDLS, YYNGEE. Trimming removed 2 bases at V and 0 bases at J, with 4 bases between. The CDR3 protein is CASSVSSTDTQYF. The CDR3 DNA reads TGTGCCAGCAGCGTGAGTAGCACAGATACGCAGTATTTT.

The chain couples TRBV6-4 to TRBJ1-1; a possible D gene is TRBD1 (5 bases). The length of the CDR3 is 14 residues. V shed 5 bases and J shed 4 bases, with 14 bases lying between them. CDR1 and CDR2 from the germline V gene are MRHNA and SNTAGT. This CDR3 reads CASSKEGVGTEAFF. The CDR3 bases are TGTGCCAGCAGTAAGGAAGGGGTGGGCACTGAAGCTTTCTTT.

The chain uses TRBV7-3 and TRBJ1-6; TRBD1 matches 8 bases. The length of the CDR3 is 14 residues. Per the germline V gene, CDR1 is SGHTA and CDR2 is FQGTGA. The V and J ends lost 4 bases and 10 bases, in that order; junction bases with no gene match: 6. The CDR3 DNA follows: TGTGCCAGCAGCTGGACAGGGTGGGACTCACCCCTCCACTTT. It yields the protein CASSWTGWDSPLHF.

This clone was detected only once. The V call is TRBV9, the J call TRBJ2-7; TRBD2 agrees at 10 bases. From germline, CDR1 is SGDLS and CDR2 YYNGEE. The junction had 14 bases not matched to a gene; V was cut back by 4 bases and J by 7 bases. The CDR3 sequence is 16 residues long. The CDR3 coding sequence is TGTGCCAGCAGCATCAGCGGGGGGGCCTCGAGGTTGGAGCAGTACTTC. It encodes CASSISGGASRLEQYF.

The chain joins TRBV7-2 to TRBJ1-5, with D unclear. Looked up from germline, CDR1 is SGHTA and CDR2 is FQGNSA. V lost 3 bases and J lost 4, with 10 bases in between. The CDR3 length is 14 residues. Here the CDR3 reads CASSFGVPNQPQHF. The CDR3 DNA sequence: TGTGCCAGCAGCTTCGGAGTCCCAAATCAGCCCCAGCATTTT.

V is TRBV29-1 and J is TRBJ2-7; D is ambiguous. The V end lost 6 bases, the J end lost 6 bases, and 9 bases lay between the germline ends. In germline, CDR1 is SQVTM, CDR2 ANQGSEA. This CDR3 is built from 10 residues. The CDR3 is CSVLTGEQYF. The CDR3 DNA follows: TGCAGCGTCCTCACCGGCGAGCAGTACTTC.

This chain joins TRBV4-1 and TRBJ2-1; 7 bases fit TRBD1. V shed 1 base and J 11 bases; nucleotides not matched to a gene: 2. The CDR3 runs 12 residues. CDR1 is MGHRA and CDR2 is YSYEKL in the germline V gene. The CDR3: CASSQGQGQQFF. DNA for the CDR3: TGCGCCAGCAGCCAAGGACAGGGACAGCAGTTCTTC.

The rearrangement uses TRBV6-2 or TRBV6-3 and TRBJ2-5; TRBD2 agrees at 8 bases. The V segment lost 4 bases and the J segment 3 bases; nucleotides outside the gene matches: 1. The germline V gene has CDR1 MNHEY and CDR2 SVGEGT. This CDR3 is 13 amino acids long. CDR3 protein: CASSFGGEETQYF. Written as DNA, the CDR3 is TGTGCCAGCAGTTTCGGGGGGGAAGAGACCCAGTACTTC.

This clone appeared once. V gene TRBV4-2 combines with J gene TRBJ2-2, with D maybe TRBD1 (5 bases). The CDR3 is 17 amino acids. The V end was cut by 0 bases, the J end by 1 base, with 12 bases between. Germline V gene data show CDR1 as LGHNA and CDR2 as YNFKEQ. CDR3 residues: CASSQESGPVNTGELFF. The CDR3 DNA sequence: TGTGCCAGCAGCCAAGAATCAGGGCCCGTGAACACCGGGGAGCTGTTTTTT.

This chain links TRBV19 with TRBJ1-3, with 8 bases identical to TRBD1. The CDR3 runs to 12 residues. From germline, CDR1 is LNHDA and CDR2 SQIVND (reference sequence). The V and J ends lost 10 bases and 4 bases, in that order; junction bases with no gene match: 3. The CDR3 loop is CATAGGGNTIYF. As DNA, the CDR3 is TGTGCCACCGCAGGGGGCGGAAACACCATATATTTT.

This clone was counted at least ten times. CDR3 region: CASSLGRDRGYTF. Here the CDR3 DNA reads TGTGCCAGCAGCCTTGGCAGGGATCGTGGCTACACCTTC. The chain is built from TRBV6-5 and TRBJ1-2; possibly TRBD1 for D (5 bases). V was shortened by 6 bases and J by 7 bases, with 15 bases between the two germline ends. Germline V gene lookup returns CDR1 MNHEY and CDR2 SVGAGI. This CDR3 is 13 amino acids long.